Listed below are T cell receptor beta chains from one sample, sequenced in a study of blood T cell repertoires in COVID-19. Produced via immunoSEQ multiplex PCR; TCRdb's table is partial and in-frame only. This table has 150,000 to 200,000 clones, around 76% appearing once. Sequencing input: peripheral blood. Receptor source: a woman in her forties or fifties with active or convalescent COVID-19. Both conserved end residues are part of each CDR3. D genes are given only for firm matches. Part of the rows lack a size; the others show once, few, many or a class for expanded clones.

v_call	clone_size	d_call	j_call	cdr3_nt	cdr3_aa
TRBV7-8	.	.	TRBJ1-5	TGTGCCAGCAGCTTAGCGTCCCAGGGCAATCAGCCCCAGCATTTT	CASSLASQGNQPQHF
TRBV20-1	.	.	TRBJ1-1	TGCAGTGCTAGTTTTGACATGAACACTGAAGCTTTCTTT	CSASFDMNTEAFF
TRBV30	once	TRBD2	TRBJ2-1	TGTGCCTGGGGACTAGCGGGGGACAATGAGCAGTTCTTC	CAWGLAGDNEQFF
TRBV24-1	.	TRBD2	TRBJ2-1	TGTGCCACCAGTGATCCCGGGACTAGCGGCTACAATGAGCAGTTCTTC	CATSDPGTSGYNEQFF
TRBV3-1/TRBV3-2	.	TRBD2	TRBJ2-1	TGTGCCAGCAGCCAAGTTTCCCTAGCGGGAGAGTCTGAGCAGTTCTTC	CASSQVSLAGESEQFF
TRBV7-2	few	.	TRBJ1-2	TGTGCCAGCAGCCAGACAGCGAACTATGGCTACACCTTC	CASSQTANYGYTF
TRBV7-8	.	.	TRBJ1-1	TGTGCCAGCCGACCGGGTGCGGGCAAGGTCACTGAAGCTTTCTTT	CASRPGAGKVTEAFF
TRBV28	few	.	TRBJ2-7	TGTGCCAGCAGTTTCCGACTAGTGGGTTACGAGCAGTACTTC	CASSFRLVGYEQYF
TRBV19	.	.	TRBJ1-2	TGTGCCAGTAGTATCCAACAGGGATCGGGCGGCTACACCTTC	CASSIQQGSGGYTF
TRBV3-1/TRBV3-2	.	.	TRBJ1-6	TGTGCCAGCAGCCAACCAGGTCACTATAATTCACCCCTCCACTTT	CASSQPGHYNSPLHF
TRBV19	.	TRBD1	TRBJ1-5	TGTGCCAGCAGACAGGGGACTCAGCCCCAGCATTTT	CASRQGTQPQHF
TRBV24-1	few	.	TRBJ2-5	TGTGCCACCAGTGATCCTAGAGGCCCCGGGGAGACCCAGTACTTC	CATSDPRGPGETQYF
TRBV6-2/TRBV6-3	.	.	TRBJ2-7	TGTGCCAGCAGTTACATGGCAGGGAGGTACGAGCAGTACTTC	CASSYMAGRYEQYF
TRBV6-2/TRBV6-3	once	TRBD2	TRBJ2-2	TGTGCCAGCAGTTACCGAGGACTAGCAGTGACCGGGGAGCTGTTTTTT	CASSYRGLAVTGELFF
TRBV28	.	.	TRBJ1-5	TGTGCCACTCTCAGGGGAAATCAGCCCCAGCATTTT	CATLRGNQPQHF
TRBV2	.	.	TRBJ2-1	TGTGCCAGCAGTGACCCCGAGGTAGTCTCCTACAATGAGCAGTTCTTC	CASSDPEVVSYNEQFF
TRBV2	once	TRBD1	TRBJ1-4	TGTGCCGTTACAGGGGGCCTAATCGAAAAACTGTTTTTT	CAVTGGLIEKLFF
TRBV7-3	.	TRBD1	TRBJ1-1	TGTGCCAGCAGCGAACAGGGGGCTGGGGGCACTGAAGCTTTCTTT	CASSEQGAGGTEAFF
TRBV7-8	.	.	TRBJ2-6	TGTGCCAGCAGCTTAGCGGGGCGCAACGTCCTGACTTTC	CASSLAGRNVLTF
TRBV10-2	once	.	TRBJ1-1	TGCGCCAGCACCCTGACACCTATGAACACTGAAGCTTTCTTT	CASTLTPMNTEAFF
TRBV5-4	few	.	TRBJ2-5	TGTGCCAGCAGCAGCGAGCCCGATCAAGAGACCCAGTACTTC	CASSSEPDQETQYF
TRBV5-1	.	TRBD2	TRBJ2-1	TGCGCCAGCAGCTCGGGGACTAGCGGGAGCCGGAATGAGCAGTTCTTC	CASSSGTSGSRNEQFF
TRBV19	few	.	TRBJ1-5	TGTGCCAGTAGAGGGGGAGGGGGAAAGGCCCAGCATTTT	CASRGGGGKAQHF
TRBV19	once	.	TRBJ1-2	TGTGCCAGTGATGCGGGGGCCGGGGAAAGGGGTTATGGCTACACCTTC	CASDAGAGERGYGYTF
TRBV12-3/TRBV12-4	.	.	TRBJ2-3	TGTGCCAGCAGAGGGGTTGGAGATACGCAGTATTTT	CASRGVGDTQYF
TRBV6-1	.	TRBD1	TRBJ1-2	TGTGCCAGCAGAGAAGGGACAGGGGCTGGCTACACCTTC	CASREGTGAGYTF
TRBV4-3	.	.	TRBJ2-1	TGCGCCAGCAGCCAAGATGTGTCTGCGTTCTACAATGAGCAGTTCTTC	CASSQDVSAFYNEQFF
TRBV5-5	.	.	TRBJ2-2	TGTGCCAGCAGTTCCGGGGTCAACACCGGGGAGCTGTTTTTT	CASSSGVNTGELFF
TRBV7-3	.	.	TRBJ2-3	TGTGCCAGCAGCTTAACGTCCCGGAGCACAGATACGCAGTATTTT	CASSLTSRSTDTQYF
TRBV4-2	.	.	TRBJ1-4	TGTGCCAGCAGCCAGCCCGGGGGAGGGGAAAAACTGTTTTTT	CASSQPGGGEKLFF
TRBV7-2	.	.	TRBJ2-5	TGTGCCAGCAGGGCTGGGGGGGGCAGTCAAGAGACCCAGTACTTC	CASRAGGGSQETQYF
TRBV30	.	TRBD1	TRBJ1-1	TGTGCCTGGGCTAAGGGACAGGGGGTCACTGAAGCTTTCTTT	CAWAKGQGVTEAFF
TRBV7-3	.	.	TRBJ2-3	TGTGCCAGCAGCTTAAACAACGGGGGCACAGATACGCAGTATTTT	CASSLNNGGTDTQYF
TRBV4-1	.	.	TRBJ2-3	TGCGCCAGCAGCCAAGATGGCCACCTCACAGATACGCAGTATTTT	CASSQDGHLTDTQYF
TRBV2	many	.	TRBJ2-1	TGTGCCAGCAGTGAACTAGCGCGGGTGGATGAGCAGTTCTTC	CASSELARVDEQFF
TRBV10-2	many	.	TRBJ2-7	TGCGCCAGCAGTGAAGCCGAGCAGTACTTC	CASSEAEQYF
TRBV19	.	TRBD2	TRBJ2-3	TGTGCCAGTAGCGAGACTAGCGGGGAACACCATACGCAGTATTTT	CASSETSGEHHTQYF
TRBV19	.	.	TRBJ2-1	TGTGCCAGTAGTTCCCAGGGAGGCTACAATGAGCAGTTCTTC	CASSSQGGYNEQFF
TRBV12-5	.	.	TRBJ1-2	TGTGCTAGTGGTTCAGAGGGTTATGGCTACACCTTC	CASGSEGYGYTF
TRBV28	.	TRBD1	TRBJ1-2	TGTGCCATCGTCCCTCCTCTCCAATGGGACAGGAAAAAATCCTATGGCTACACCTTC	CAIVPPLQWDRKKSYGYTF
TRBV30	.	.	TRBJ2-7	TGTGCCTGGAGTCTCGAGGAGGGTACCGAGCAGTACTTC	CAWSLEEGTEQYF
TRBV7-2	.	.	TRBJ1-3	TGTGCCAGCAGCTTCGCCATCCTCTATCGCACCATATATTTT	CASSFAILYRTIYF
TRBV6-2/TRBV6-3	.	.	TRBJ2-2	TGTGCCAGCAGTTACCGAGATCGCACCGGGGAGCTGTTTTTT	CASSYRDRTGELFF
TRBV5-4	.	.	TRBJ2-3	TGTGCCAGCAGCTTAGACAGGACTGGCACAGATACGCAGTATTTT	CASSLDRTGTDTQYF
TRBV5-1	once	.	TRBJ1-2	TGCGCCAGCAGCTTGACAGGGTCAGGCTACACCTTC	CASSLTGSGYTF
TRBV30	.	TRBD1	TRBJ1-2	TGTGCCTGGACAGGGGACAGAGACTATGGCTACACCTTC	CAWTGDRDYGYTF
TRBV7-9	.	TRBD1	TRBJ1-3	TGTGCCAGCAGCGGGCGGGGACAGGGGAGAGGAGACACCATATATTTT	CASSGRGQGRGDTIYF